This is a list of T cell receptor beta chains from one sample in a study of human T cells and chemical hapten exposure. One entry per CDR3 protein, called by TCRdb with MiXCR from the RACE reads. The table has 250,000 to 300,000 distinct CDR3 sequences, 7.7% seen once. This material consisted of whole blood, taken in connection with sensitization to the hapten diphenylcyclopropenone (DPC). The receptors originated from a man aged 18 to 35 with alopecia areata. Some clones in this sample may be carry-over from other donors' samples. Both conserved end residues are part of each CDR3. The D gene is left open where the match is weak. Part of the rows lack a size; the others show once, few, many or a class for expanded clones.

>TRBJ2-5|NA|NA|TRBV7-7
TGTGCCAGCAGCCCCGACAGACTCCAAGAGACCCAGTACTTC
CASSPDRLQETQYF
>TRBJ1-4|NA|TRBD1|TRBV7-2
TGTGCCAGCAGCTCCCTACAGGGGGCGCGGGAAAACCTGTTTTTT
CASSSLQGARENLFF
>TRBJ1-1|few|NA|TRBV3-1
TGTGCCAGCAGCCAAATGGTAATGAACACTGAAGCTTTCTTT
CASSQMVMNTEAFF
>TRBJ2-5|NA|NA|TRBV12-3/TRBV12-4
TGTGCCAGCAGTTTCGTGGGGGCGGGGGAGACCCAGTACTTC
CASSFVGAGETQYF
>TRBJ1-5|few|NA|TRBV6-6
TGTGCCAGCAGTTACTGGGGGAGGTATAGCAATCAGCCCCAGCATTTT
CASSYWGRYSNQPQHF
>TRBJ2-3|few|NA|TRBV4-3
TGCGCCAGCAGCCAAGGGGCCAGGGAATTCACAGATACGCAGTATTTT
CASSQGAREFTDTQYF
>TRBJ2-7|many|NA|TRBV2
TGTGCCAGCAGGGCGCGGAAGGGTTCCTACGAGCAGTACTTC
CASRARKGSYEQYF
>TRBJ1-1|NA|NA|TRBV4-3
TGCGCCAGCAGCCAAGTACGGCAGTTAAACACTGAAGCTTTCTTT
CASSQVRQLNTEAFF
>TRBJ1-5|many|NA|TRBV15
TGTGCCACCAGCAGAGACAGGAATCAGCCCCAGCATTTT
CATSRDRNQPQHF
>TRBJ1-3|many|NA|TRBV7-3
TGTGCCAGCAGCTTCGAGCAGGATCCGAACTCTGGAAACACCATATATTTT
CASSFEQDPNSGNTIYF
>TRBJ1-1|NA|TRBD1|TRBV29-1
TGCAGCGTTGGGGAACAGGGGAATTTTAACACTGAAGCTTTCTTT
CSVGEQGNFNTEAFF
>TRBJ1-2|NA|NA|TRBV29-1
TGCAGCGTTGTGGGGGTTAAGGAATTCGGCTACACCTTC
CSVVGVKEFGYTF
>TRBJ2-3|NA|NA|TRBV6-5
TGTGCCAGCAGTTACTCGAATTCGTTTGGCGGGGGCACAGATACGCAGTATTTT
CASSYSNSFGGGTDTQYF
>TRBJ2-2|few|NA|TRBV24-1
TGTGCCACCAGTGACCAAGGACAGACCGAGAACACCGGGGAGCTGTTTTTT
CATSDQGQTENTGELFF
>TRBJ1-2|many|NA|TRBV7-9
TGTGCCAGCAGCTTGAACTATGGCTACACCTTC
CASSLNYGYTF
>TRBJ1-6|NA|TRBD1|TRBV29-1
TGCAGCGCCGTCCCCTTTGACAGGGGGCGTTCACCCCTCCACTTT
CSAVPFDRGRSPLHF
>TRBJ1-1|NA|NA|TRBV6-5
TGTGCCAGCAGTTACGGCCTCCCAGGATTCACTGAAGCTTTCTTT
CASSYGLPGFTEAFF
>TRBJ2-3|few|TRBD1|TRBV6-2/TRBV6-3
TGTGCCAGCATCGAGGGACAGGGGGTAGGAGATACGCAGTATTTT
CASIEGQGVGDTQYF
>TRBJ2-3|NA|TRBD2|TRBV5-6
TGTGCCAGCAGCTTGACCGGGGCGGGGGGGCCTAATACGCAGTATTTT
CASSLTGAGGPNTQYF
>TRBJ2-1|few|NA|TRBV16
TGTGCCAGCAGCCCCTTCCCGGGCGGGGGCGCCAACAATGAGCAGTTCTTC
CASSPFPGGGANNEQFF
>TRBJ1-2|many|TRBD1|TRBV5-6
TGTGCCAGCAGCCGGGTCTTTGGACAGGGAAACCTTGGCTACACCTTC
CASSRVFGQGNLGYTF
>TRBJ2-2|few|NA|TRBV7-3
TGTGCCAGCAGTCCGATGGGCGGGATTAACACCGGGGAGCTGTTTTTT
CASSPMGGINTGELFF
>TRBJ2-3|few|TRBD1|TRBV20-1
TGCAGTGCTAGGACAGGGTGGGTCAGCGATACGCAGTATTTT
CSARTGWVSDTQYF
>TRBJ2-1|few|NA|TRBV9
TGTGCCAGCAGCCCCCCCCTCAGGGTGGGGACCTACAATGAGCAGTTCTTC
CASSPPLRVGTYNEQFF
>TRBJ2-7|many|NA|TRBV5-1
TGCGCCAGCAGCTTGGATCGGGGGTTGTACGAGCAGTACTTC
CASSLDRGLYEQYF
>TRBJ2-1|NA|TRBD2|TRBV7-6
TGTGCCAGCAGCTTACCTAGCGGGGGGGCCTCCTACAATGAGCAGTTCTTC
CASSLPSGGASYNEQFF
>TRBJ1-1|NA|NA|TRBV4-2
TGTGCCAGCAGCCAAGAGGTTGATGAACACGCCACCGCTTTCTTT
CASSQEVDEHATAFF
>TRBJ1-1|many|TRBD1|TRBV4-2
TGTGCCAGCAGCCGCCTCCCCCGGGACAGGATTTTGAACACTGAAGCTTTCTTT
CASSRLPRDRILNTEAFF